These T cell receptor beta chains were read from a single sample in a study of T cells after yellow fever vaccination. TCRdb analysed the 5' RACE reads with MiXCR anew, one entry per CDR3 protein. This table holds about 240,000 distinct CDR3 sequences, approximately 3.8% found once. Sequenced material: PBMCs, taken 15 days after the yellow fever booster vaccination. Every receptor here comes from a man between 18 and 29 years old who received the YFV17D yellow fever vaccine. Both conserved end residues are trimmed from each CDR3.

v_call cdr3_aa
TRBV3-1 ASSPDRVILNEQF
TRBV20-1 SATTLGGGAGNEQF
TRBV15 ATSREGGYEQY
TRBV12-3/TRBV12-4 ASSPQSPFTGELF
TRBV24-1 ATSDFKASLRTDTQY
TRBV29-1 SAGQAVNEQF
TRBV4-3 ASSPAGRATEAF
TRBV7-2 ASSLDRLLSSPLH
TRBV5-1 ASSSGTAAYGGYT
TRBV6-1 ASGNRALTEAF
TRBV12-3/TRBV12-4 ASSFYREGPQH
TRBV5-1 ASSSRVMSTEAF
TRBV5-1 ASRSTGAGANVLT
TRBV30 AWSVFGRWAF
TRBV5-1 ASSLAPAGEYEKLF
TRBV20-1 SARDGRTLAGGGYT
TRBV7-2 ASSPTGEPLYEQY
TRBV5-1 ASSLGVGGAYNEQF
TRBV4-2 ASSQIRTSGGETQY
TRBV10-3 ATTGDTDTDTQY
TRBV5-5 ASSLAPAGAGELF
TRBV5-1 ASSLAVLTNNEQF
TRBV5-5 ASSLGWAQGGETQY
TRBV7-2 ASSPWSGGQYTQY
TRBV19 ASSIGTGNSGANVLT
TRBV4-2 ASSQDGTSGGETQY
TRBV25-1 ASSMSGAGETQY
TRBV7-3 ASSPQGPGELF
TRBV20-1 SVRGLYEQF
TRBV12-3/TRBV12-4 ASSSPRIGNTIY
TRBV5-6 ASSLAARVQETQY
TRBV6-2/TRBV6-3 ASCQVGYSYEQY
TRBV5-6 ASRHPGAGGYT
TRBV7-2 ASSPPRGPVPEAF
TRBV7-2 ASSLGTGEAGYT
TRBV6-6 ASSYGQRKNTGELF
TRBV12-3/TRBV12-4 ASSLGTPGDTQY
TRBV5-1 ASSLSPARQGSSYNSPLH
TRBV4-1 ASSPLHRGSGNTIY
TRBV5-4 ASSLGMGQGDGYT
TRBV25-1 ASSVGDGYT
TRBV5-1 ASSSQGTAPYEQY
TRBV6-5 ASSYAGLNQPQH
TRBV7-2 ASSWEGLAGGTSQY
TRBV28 ASSSRTGETQY
TRBV20-1 SARGTSGQSTDTQY